A selection of T cell receptor beta chains follows, all from one sample in a study of siplizumab effects on memory and regulatory T cells. Profiled with immunoSEQ multiplex PCR; TCRdb holds only in-frame clones, not every one. The table shows around 110,000 clones, with roughly 94% occurring only once. Sequencing was carried out using non-Treg CD4+ T cells sorted from blood. The receptor source for this set is a human donor in good health. Each CDR3 is given with its conserved first and last residue. Fields, in order: V gene, J gene, clone size, D gene, CDR3 protein, CDR3 DNA. A D gene is named only where the DNA matches it firmly. Expanded clones get a size class; other rows say once, few or many, or leave the size out.

TRBV14	TRBJ2-1	NA	TRBD1	CASSQISGTGGSSVKFF	TGTGCCAGCAGCCAAATTTCAGGGACAGGGGGTTCCAGTGTGAAGTTCTTC
TRBV6-6	TRBJ1-1	NA	NA	CASSYDSEAFF	TGTGCCAGCAGTTACGACAGTGAAGCTTTCTTT
TRBV25-1	TRBJ1-5	few	NA	CASSDQDGGTQHF	TGTGCCAGCAGTGATCAAGACGGCGGGACCCAGCATTTT
TRBV5-1	TRBJ1-1	NA	NA	CASSLGGLNTEAFF	TGCGCCAGCAGCTTAGGGGGGCTAAACACTGAAGCTTTCTTT
TRBV7-2	TRBJ2-7	once	NA	CASRLTHEQYF	TGTGCCAGCAGATTAACACACGAGCAGTACTTC
TRBV7-9	TRBJ2-3	once	NA	CASSPKVLRDTQYF	TGTGCCAGCAGCCCCAAGGTCCTGAGAGATACGCAGTATTTT
TRBV7-9	TRBJ1-1	few	TRBD1	CASSRGSGGLEAFF	TGTGCCAGCAGCCGAGGTTCAGGGGGCCTTGAAGCTTTCTTT
TRBV19	TRBJ1-4	NA	NA	CASSRTANEKLFF	TGTGCCAGTAGTAGAACAGCTAATGAAAAACTGTTTTTT
TRBV5-1	TRBJ1-6	NA	NA	CASSLEVKSPLHF	TGCGCCAGCAGCTTGGAAGTTAAATCACCCCTCCACTTT
TRBV7-2	TRBJ2-3	NA	TRBD1	CASSRQGAGTDTQYF	TGTGCCAGCAGCAGACAGGGGGCGGGCACAGATACGCAGTATTTT
TRBV11-2	TRBJ2-5	NA	NA	CASSDNNRVGETQYF	TGTGCCAGCAGCGATAATAACAGGGTGGGAGAGACCCAGTACTTC
TRBV18	TRBJ1-6	NA	NA	CASSPEYRPFHSPLHF	TGTGCCAGCTCACCAGAATACAGGCCCTTTCATTCACCCCTCCACTTT